The clone carrying this TCR beta chain was seen a handful of times. One entry per CDR3 protein results from TCRdb running MiXCR on the 5' RACE reads. The sample holds around 490,000 distinct CDR3 sequences, around an eighth seen once. This sample stems from a study of identical twins. The CDR3 has 13 residues. V was trimmed by 4 bases and J by 5 bases, leaving 10 bases between them. Looked up from germline, CDR1 is KGHDR and CDR2 is SFDVKD. These same data were also listed under a study on yellow fever vaccine responses in identical twins.

This receptor was identified in a young woman in good health. The rearrangement links TRBV24-1 to TRBJ2-5; D remains ambiguous. Sequencing used CD4+ T cells sorted from blood. For the CDR3, the DNA is TGTGCCACCAGTGAGTTGCTGGGGGAGACCCAGTACTTC. This sequence encodes CATSELLGETQYF.